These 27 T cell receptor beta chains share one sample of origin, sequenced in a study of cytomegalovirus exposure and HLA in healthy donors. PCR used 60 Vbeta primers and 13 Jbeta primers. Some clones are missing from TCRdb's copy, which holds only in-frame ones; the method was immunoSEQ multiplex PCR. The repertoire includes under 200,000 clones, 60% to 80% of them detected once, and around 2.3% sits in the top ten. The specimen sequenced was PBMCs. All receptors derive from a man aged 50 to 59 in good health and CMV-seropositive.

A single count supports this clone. The CDR3 region is CAWEAKGYTF. The CDR3 DNA sequence: TGTGCCTGGGAGGCGAAGGGCTACACCTTC. The chain employs TRBV30 and TRBJ1-2; the D is unclear. From germline, CDR1 is GTSNPN and CDR2 SVGIG (reference sequence). CDR3 length: 10 amino acids. V lost 5 bases and J lost 8, with 9 bases in between.

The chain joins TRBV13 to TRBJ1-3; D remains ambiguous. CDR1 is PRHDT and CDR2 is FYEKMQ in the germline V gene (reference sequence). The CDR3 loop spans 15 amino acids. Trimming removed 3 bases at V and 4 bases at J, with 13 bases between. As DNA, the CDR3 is TGTGCCAGCAGCTTGAGGGTATCGGTAGGAAACACCATATATTTT. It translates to CASSLRVSVGNTIYF.

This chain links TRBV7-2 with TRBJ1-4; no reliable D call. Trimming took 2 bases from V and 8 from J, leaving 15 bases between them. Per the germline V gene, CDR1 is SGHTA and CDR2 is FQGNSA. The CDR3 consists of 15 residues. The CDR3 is CASSLNGVPDEKLFF. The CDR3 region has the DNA TGTGCCAGCAGCTTAAACGGGGTACCGGACGAAAAACTGTTTTTT.

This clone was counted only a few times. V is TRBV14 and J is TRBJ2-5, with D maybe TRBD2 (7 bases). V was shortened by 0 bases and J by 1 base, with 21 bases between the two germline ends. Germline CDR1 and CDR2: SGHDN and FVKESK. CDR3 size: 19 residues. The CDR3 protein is CASSQDRTGGRGRQETQYF. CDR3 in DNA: TGTGCCAGCAGCCAAGATCGGACCGGAGGGCGGGGGCGCCAAGAGACCCAGTACTTC.

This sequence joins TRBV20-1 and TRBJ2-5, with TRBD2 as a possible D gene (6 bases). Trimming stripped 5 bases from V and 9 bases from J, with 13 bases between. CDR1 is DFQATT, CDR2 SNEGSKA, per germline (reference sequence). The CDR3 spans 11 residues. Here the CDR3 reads CSAGDSLAQYF. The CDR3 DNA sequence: TGCAGTGCTGGGGACTCCTTGGCCCAGTACTTC.

The CDR3 coding sequence is TGTGCCAGCAGCTTAGCCGACGAGCAGTACTTC. Protein product: CASSLADEQYF. The chain employs TRBV13 and TRBJ2-7; unclear D gene. This CDR3 is 11 amino acids long. CDR1 and CDR2 (germline): PRHDT, FYEKMQ (reference sequence). The V and J ends lost 1 base and 5 bases respectively, with 3 bases between them.

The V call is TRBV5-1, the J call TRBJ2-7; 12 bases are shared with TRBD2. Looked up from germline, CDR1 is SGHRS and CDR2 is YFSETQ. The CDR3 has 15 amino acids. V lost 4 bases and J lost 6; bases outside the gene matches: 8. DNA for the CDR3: TGCGCCAGCAGCCGCAGACTAGCGGGGGAGAGCGAGCAGTACTTC. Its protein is CASSRRLAGESEQYF.

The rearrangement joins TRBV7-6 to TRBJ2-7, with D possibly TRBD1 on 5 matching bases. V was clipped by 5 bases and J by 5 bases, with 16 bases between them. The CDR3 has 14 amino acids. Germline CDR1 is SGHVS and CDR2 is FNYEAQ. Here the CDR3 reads CASSPHRMDHEQYF. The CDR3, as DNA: TGTGCCAGCAGCCCGCACAGGATGGACCACGAGCAGTACTTC.

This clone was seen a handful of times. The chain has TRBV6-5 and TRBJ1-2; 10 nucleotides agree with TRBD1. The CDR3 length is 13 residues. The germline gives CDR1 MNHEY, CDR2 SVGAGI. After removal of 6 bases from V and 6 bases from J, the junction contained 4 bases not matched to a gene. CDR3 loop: CASRSGTGDGYTF. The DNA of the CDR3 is TGTGCCAGCAGGTCCGGGACAGGGGATGGCTACACCTTC.

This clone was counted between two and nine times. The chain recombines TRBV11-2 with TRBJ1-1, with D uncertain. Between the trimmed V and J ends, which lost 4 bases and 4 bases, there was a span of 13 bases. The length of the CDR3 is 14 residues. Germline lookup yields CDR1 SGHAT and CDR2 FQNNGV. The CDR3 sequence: CASSSKGGTTEAFF. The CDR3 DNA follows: TGTGCCAGCAGCTCTAAGGGAGGTACCACTGAAGCTTTCTTT.

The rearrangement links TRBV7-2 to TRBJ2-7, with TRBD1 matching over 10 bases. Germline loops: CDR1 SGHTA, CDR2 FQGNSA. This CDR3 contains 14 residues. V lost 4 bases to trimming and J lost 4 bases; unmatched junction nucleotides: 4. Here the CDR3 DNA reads TGTGCCAGCAGCTATCGGGACAGGGGATACGAGCAGTACTTC. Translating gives CASSYRDRGYEQYF.

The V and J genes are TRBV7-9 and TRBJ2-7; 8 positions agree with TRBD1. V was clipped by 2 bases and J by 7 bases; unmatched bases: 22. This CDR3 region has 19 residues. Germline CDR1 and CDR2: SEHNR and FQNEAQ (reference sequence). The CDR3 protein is CASSLRGDRLHFGLREQYF. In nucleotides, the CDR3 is TGTGCCAGCAGCTTAAGGGGGGACAGGCTCCATTTCGGTCTACGAGAGCAGTACTTC.

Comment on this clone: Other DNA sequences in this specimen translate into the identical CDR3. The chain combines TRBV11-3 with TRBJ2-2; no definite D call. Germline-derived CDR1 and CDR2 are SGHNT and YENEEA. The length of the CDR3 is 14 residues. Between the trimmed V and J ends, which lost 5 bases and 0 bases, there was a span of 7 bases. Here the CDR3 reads CASSPRTNTGELFF. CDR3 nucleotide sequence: TGTGCCAGCAGCCCGCGGACGAACACCGGGGAGCTGTTTTTT.

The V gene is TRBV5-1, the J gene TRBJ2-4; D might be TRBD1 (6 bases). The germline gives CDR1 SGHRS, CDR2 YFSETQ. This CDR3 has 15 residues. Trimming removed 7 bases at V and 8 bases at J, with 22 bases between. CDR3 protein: CASGIQGLPLDIQYF. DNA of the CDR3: TGCGCCAGCGGGATACAGGGTCTCCCCCTGGACATTCAGTACTTC. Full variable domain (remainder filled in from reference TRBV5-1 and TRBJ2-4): KAGVTQTPRYLIKTRGQQVTLSCSPISGHRSVSWYQQTPGQGLQFLFEYFSETQRNKGNFPGRFSGRQFSNSRSEMNVSTLELGDSALYLCASGIQGLPLDIQYFGAGTRLSVL.

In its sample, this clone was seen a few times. CDR3 DNA sequence: TGTGCCAGCAGCTTAGATCTGCGGGCTTCTCAGTACTTC. Protein sequence: CASSLDLRASQYF. This chain links TRBV11-2 with TRBJ2-4; D might be TRBD2 (5 bases). The CDR3 sequence is 13 residues long. Trimming stripped 0 bases from V and 12 bases from J, with 12 bases between. Germline V gene sequence: CDR1 SGHAT, CDR2 FQNNGV.

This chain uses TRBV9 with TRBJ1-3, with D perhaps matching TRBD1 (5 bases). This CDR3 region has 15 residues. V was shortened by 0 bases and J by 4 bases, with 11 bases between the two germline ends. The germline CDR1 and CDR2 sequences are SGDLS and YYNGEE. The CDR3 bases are TGTGCCAGCAGCGTAGCGGCAGGGCCAGGAAACACCATATATTTT. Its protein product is CASSVAAGPGNTIYF.

The CDR3 sequence: CASSQGRGHLYEQFF. As DNA, the CDR3 is TGCGCCAGCAGCCAAGGAAGGGGGCATTTGTATGAGCAGTTCTTC. The V and J genes are TRBV4-3 and TRBJ2-1, with 7 bases lining up with TRBD1. Trimming removed 1 base from V and 8 bases from J; junction bases left unmatched: 8. This CDR3 is 15 amino acids long. In germline, CDR1 is LGHNA, CDR2 YSLEER.

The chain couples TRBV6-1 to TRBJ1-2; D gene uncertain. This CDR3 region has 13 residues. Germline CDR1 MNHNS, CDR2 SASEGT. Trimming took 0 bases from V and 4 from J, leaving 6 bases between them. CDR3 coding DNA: TGTGCCAGCAGTGAAGCCCAGATCTATGGCTACACCTTC. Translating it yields CASSEAQIYGYTF.

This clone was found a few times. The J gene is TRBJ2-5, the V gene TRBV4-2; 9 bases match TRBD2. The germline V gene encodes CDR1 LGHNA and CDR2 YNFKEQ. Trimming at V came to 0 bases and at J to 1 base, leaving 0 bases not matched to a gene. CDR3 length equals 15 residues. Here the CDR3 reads CASSQERGGQETQYF. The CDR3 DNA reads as TGTGCCAGCAGCCAAGAGCGGGGGGGCCAAGAGACCCAGTACTTC.

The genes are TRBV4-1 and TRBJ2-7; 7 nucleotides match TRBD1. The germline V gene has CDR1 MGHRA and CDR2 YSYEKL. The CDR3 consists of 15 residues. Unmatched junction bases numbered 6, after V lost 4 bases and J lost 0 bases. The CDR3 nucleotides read TGCGCCAGCAGCCTCGGGACAGAGCCCTCCTACGAGCAGTACTTC. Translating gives CASSLGTEPSYEQYF.

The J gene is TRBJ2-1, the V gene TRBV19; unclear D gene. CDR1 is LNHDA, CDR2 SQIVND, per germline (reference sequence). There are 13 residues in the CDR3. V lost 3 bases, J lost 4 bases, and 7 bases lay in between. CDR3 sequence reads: CASSIGLYNEQFF. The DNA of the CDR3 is TGTGCCAGTAGTATCGGTCTTTACAATGAGCAGTTCTTC.

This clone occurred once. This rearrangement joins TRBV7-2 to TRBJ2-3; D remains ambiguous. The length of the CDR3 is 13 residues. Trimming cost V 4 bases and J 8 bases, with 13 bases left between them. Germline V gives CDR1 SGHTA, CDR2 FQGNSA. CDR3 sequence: CASSSPSHRTQYF. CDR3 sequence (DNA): TGTGCCAGCAGCTCCCCCAGTCATCGTACGCAGTATTTT.

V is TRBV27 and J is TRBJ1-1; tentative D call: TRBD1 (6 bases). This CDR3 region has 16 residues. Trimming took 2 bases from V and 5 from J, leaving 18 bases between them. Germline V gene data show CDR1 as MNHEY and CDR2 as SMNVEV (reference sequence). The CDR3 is CASSLQGIVRATEAFF. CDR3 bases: TGTGCCAGCAGTTTACAGGGGATTGTACGGGCGACTGAAGCTTTCTTT.

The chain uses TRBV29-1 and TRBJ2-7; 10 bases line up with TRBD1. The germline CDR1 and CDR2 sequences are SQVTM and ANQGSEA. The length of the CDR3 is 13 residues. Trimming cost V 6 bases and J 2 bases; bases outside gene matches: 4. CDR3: CSVRDRGPYEQYF. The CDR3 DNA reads TGCAGCGTCCGGGACAGGGGTCCCTACGAGCAGTACTTC.

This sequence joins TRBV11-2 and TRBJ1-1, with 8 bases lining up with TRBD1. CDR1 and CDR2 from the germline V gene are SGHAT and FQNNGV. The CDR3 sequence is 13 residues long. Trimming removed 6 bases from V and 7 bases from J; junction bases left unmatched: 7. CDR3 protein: CASSRDRTSEAFF. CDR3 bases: TGTGCCAGCAGTAGGGACAGGACGAGTGAAGCTTTCTTT.

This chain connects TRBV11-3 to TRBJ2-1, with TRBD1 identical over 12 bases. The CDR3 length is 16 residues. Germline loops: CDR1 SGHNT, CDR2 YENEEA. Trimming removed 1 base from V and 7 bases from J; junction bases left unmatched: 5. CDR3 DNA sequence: TGTGCCAGCAGCTTAGGCGGGACAGGGGGCTGGAATGAGCAGTTCTTC. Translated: CASSLGGTGGWNEQFF.

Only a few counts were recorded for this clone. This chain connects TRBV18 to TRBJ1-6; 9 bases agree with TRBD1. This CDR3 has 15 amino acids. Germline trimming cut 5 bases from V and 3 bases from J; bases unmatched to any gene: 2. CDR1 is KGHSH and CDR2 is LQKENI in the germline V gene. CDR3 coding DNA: TGTGCCAGCTCAAGGGACAGGGACTATAATTCACCCCTCCACTTT. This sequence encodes CASSRDRDYNSPLHF.